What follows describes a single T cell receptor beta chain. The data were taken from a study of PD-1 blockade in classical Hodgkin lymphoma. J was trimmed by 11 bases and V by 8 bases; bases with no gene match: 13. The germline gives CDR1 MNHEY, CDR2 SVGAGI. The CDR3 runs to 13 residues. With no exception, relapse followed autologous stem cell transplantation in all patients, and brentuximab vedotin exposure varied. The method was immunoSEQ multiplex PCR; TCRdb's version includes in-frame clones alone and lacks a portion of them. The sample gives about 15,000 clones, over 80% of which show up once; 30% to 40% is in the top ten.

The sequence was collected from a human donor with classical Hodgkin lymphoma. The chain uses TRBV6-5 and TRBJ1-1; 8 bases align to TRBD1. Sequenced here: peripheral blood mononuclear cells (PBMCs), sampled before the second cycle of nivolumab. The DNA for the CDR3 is TGTGCCAGCTCTGGGACAGGTCCTCCCCTGGCTTTCTTT. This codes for CASSGTGPPLAFF.